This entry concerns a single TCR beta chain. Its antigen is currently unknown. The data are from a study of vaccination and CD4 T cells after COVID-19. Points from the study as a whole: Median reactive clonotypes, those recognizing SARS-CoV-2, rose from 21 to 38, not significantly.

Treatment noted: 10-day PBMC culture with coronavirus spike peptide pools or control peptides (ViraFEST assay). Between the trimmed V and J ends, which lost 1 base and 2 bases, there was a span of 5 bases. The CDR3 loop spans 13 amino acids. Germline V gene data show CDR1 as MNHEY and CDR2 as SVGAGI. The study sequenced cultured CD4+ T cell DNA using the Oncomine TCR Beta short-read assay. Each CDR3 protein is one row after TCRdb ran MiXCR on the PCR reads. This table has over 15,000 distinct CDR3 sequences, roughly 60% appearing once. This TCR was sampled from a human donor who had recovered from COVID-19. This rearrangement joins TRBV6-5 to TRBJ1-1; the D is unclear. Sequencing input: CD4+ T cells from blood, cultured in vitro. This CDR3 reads CASSYLQNTEAFF. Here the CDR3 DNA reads TGTGCCAGCAGTTACTTGCAAAACACTGAAGCTTTCTTT.